This T cell receptor beta chain was recovered during a study of blood T cells in healthy people across ages. About the study: There was about one barcoded beta molecule captured by template switching per two T cells. Findings and limits, study-wide: The study found more naive CD4+ cells and higher diversity in long-lived than aged donors.

There were healthy Caucasian individuals from Russia, aged roughly 6 to 95, serving as donors. Germline V CDR1 and CDR2: MDHEN, SYDVKM. The ends were cut back, 1 base at V and 1 base at J, with 8 bases in the middle. The CDR3 has 15 amino acids. This clonotype came up a few times. No antigen is known for it. A second roughly 6 to 11 cycle PCR used barcoded and J-beta primers. Each of the cDNA molecules was tagged by a template-switch adaptor with 12 random nucleotides. TCRdb re-analysed the 5' RACE reads in MiXCR, keeping a single row per CDR3 protein. In the table there are about 720,000 distinct CDR3 sequences, 22% of which are singletons.

The material sequenced was blood. The TCR comes from a man between 65 and 85 years old in good health. This chain joins TRBV28 and TRBJ2-4; either TRBD1 or TRBD2 may supply D (6 bases each). The CDR3 coding sequence is TGTGCCAGCAGTTTATCGGGGGCGGCCAAAAACATTCAGTACTTC. It encodes CASSLSGAAKNIQYF.